The clone carrying this T cell receptor beta chain has at least ten counts. What it binds is not known. MiXCR was run by TCRdb on the 5' RACE reads, yielding one entry per CDR3 protein. The data hold about 320,000 distinct CDR3 sequences, with 3.5% to 4.5% observed a single time. The data belong to a study of T cells after yellow fever vaccination. Study-level findings and limits: Contaminants from the bulk population, in the form of abundant clonotypes, could be found in FACS-sorted repertoires. Most primary-vaccination clones reappeared after the booster (96% CD4, roughly 88% CD8).

The sequences come from PBMCs, collected 15 days after the yellow fever booster vaccination. This clonotype originated in a man between 18 and 35 years old who received the YFV17D yellow fever vaccine.

The CDR3 loop reads CASTKHQLFYNEQFF. CDR3 DNA: TGTGCCAGCACGAAGCACCAGCTGTTCTACAATGAGCAGTTCTTC. This chain connects TRBV6-1 to TRBJ2-1; D not resolved. With 7 bases removed from V and 3 bases from J, the gap between germline ends came to 16 bases. The CDR3 is 15 residues long. The germline CDR1 and CDR2 sequences are MNHNS and SASEGT.